A selection of T cell receptor beta chains follows, all from one sample in a study of blood T cell repertoires in COVID-19. The assay was immunoSEQ multiplex PCR, and TCRdb's table has in-frame clones only and misses some. The sample lists over 350,000 clones; 85% to 90% were seen once. The specimen was PBMCs or T cells enriched from blood (not recorded which). These receptors were obtained from a woman aged 30 to 39 with acute COVID-19. Each CDR3 is given without its conserved first and last residue.

TRBV5-1	TRBJ1-6	ASSHLTGELSPLH
TRBV10-2	TRBJ1-6	ASVGISGSPLH
TRBV6-2/TRBV6-3	TRBJ1-3	ASSYSGEPGITYGNTIY
TRBV4-1	TRBJ2-7	ASSQVGDEQY
TRBV29-1	TRBJ2-1	SVAGAEQF
TRBV24-1	TRBJ2-2	ATSDGQGVGPGELF
TRBV11-1	TRBJ2-3	ASSLRGQLSADTQY
TRBV13	TRBJ1-2	ASSVRPYGTGNYGYT
TRBV29-1	TRBJ1-1	SGQRGRNTEAF
TRBV9	TRBJ1-6	ASSETGESPLH
TRBV10-2	TRBJ1-2	ASSATGDYGYT
TRBV5-1	TRBJ1-2	ASSPPGKQGVGYT
TRBV2	TRBJ2-5	ASSRQTGTGGRETQY
TRBV18	TRBJ1-1	ASSPPAGRSTEAF
TRBV7-2	TRBJ2-1	ASSPFGLAGNNEQF
TRBV29-1	TRBJ2-7	SVEVSGVYEQY
TRBV5-1	TRBJ1-4	ASSLEGQRGEKLF
TRBV10-2	TRBJ1-3	ASSESVTGRNTIY
TRBV5-4	TRBJ2-1	ASSLGLAGVNEQF
TRBV6-5	TRBJ2-3	ASSYLVDTQY
TRBV23-1	TRBJ1-2	ASRSRDRGHYGYT
TRBV9	TRBJ1-6	ASSVGSQGYSPLH
TRBV11-2	TRBJ2-2	ASSLVVNTGELF
TRBV7-2	TRBJ1-5	ASSLVDRAGQPQH
TRBV18	TRBJ1-1	ASGGRGVVTEAF
TRBV3-1/TRBV3-2	TRBJ2-3	ASSQTARTSSDTQY
TRBV3-1/TRBV3-2	TRBJ2-1	ASSQGKAGDEQF
TRBV6-2/TRBV6-3	TRBJ1-5	ASSPGQAQGSNQPQH
TRBV11-2	TRBJ2-1	ASSLGGLLIYNEQF
TRBV18	TRBJ1-4	ASSPSFRDRDEKLF
TRBV7-9	TRBJ2-7	ASSWGQGAEEQY